This T cell receptor (beta chain) originates from a study of T cell responses to AZD1222 COVID-19 vaccine. Overall study findings and caveats: Close to half of spike-specific TCRs reportedly recognize unmutated variant regions. Spike-specific TCR depth and breadth grew after two AZD1222 doses. CD4 TCRs associated with vaccination spanned spike, dominating at 160-218 and 743-854.

The CDR3 totals 13 residues. CDR1 is PRHDT and CDR2 is FYEKMQ in the germline V gene (reference sequence). The V segment lost 8 bases and the J segment 5 bases; nucleotides outside the gene matches: 2. Comment on this clone: As yet, its antigen is unknown.

Using immunoSEQ multiplex PCR, the repertoire was profiled, and TCRdb retains in-frame clones only, with some absent. The sample shows 150,000 or so clones, under 95% of them seen only once. The sample here was peripheral blood, taken on day 0 of AZD1222 vaccination. This chain joins TRBV13 and TRBJ2-5; TRBD2 matches 13 bases. This TCR came from an adult in good health. CDR3 residues: CASGLAGVETQYF. In nucleotides, the CDR3 is TGTGCCAGCGGACTAGCGGGAGTTGAGACCCAGTACTTC.